One and the same sample provided the 6 T cell receptor beta chains below, sequenced in a study of CD8 T cells in ankylosing spondylitis. TCRdb reanalysed the 5' RACE reads using MiXCR and keeps one entry per CDR3 protein. The sample carries 150,000 to 200,000 distinct CDR3 sequences, 15% to 20% recorded once. The sequencing sample was made of blood, either unsorted or a sorted T cell fraction (not recorded which). These receptors all come from a male donor aged 10-35 years with ankylosing spondylitis or in good health (not recorded which).

In its sample, this clonotype was seen many times. The chain recombines TRBV2 with TRBJ2-3; possibly TRBD1 for D (5 bases). CDR1 and CDR2 (germline): SNHLY, FYNNEI. The CDR3 extends over 16 amino acids. Trimming took off 4 bases at V and 4 bases at J, with 18 bases between the two ends. The CDR3: CASSVVGREGSDTQYF. In DNA, the CDR3 is TGTGCCAGCAGTGTCGTTGGCAGGGAAGGTTCAGATACGCAGTATTTT. The full variable domain, completed using reference TRBV2 and TRBJ2-3, is EPEVTQTPSHQVTQMGQEVILRCVPISNHLYFYWYRQILGQKVEFLVSFYNNEISEKSEIFDDQFSVERPDGSNFTLKIRSTKLEDSAMYFCASSVVGREGSDTQYFGPGTRLTVL.

This clonotype has at least ten counts. This sequence joins TRBV13 and TRBJ2-7; 12 bases align to TRBD2. V was clipped by 2 bases and J by 6 bases; unmatched bases: 5. Germline V gene sequence: CDR1 PRHDT, CDR2 FYEKMQ (reference sequence). The CDR3 extends over 15 amino acids. The CDR3 sequence: CASSLKTSGSTEQYF. The CDR3 bases are TGTGCCAGCAGCTTAAAGACTAGCGGGAGTACCGAGCAGTACTTC. Combining the CDR3 with reference TRBV13 and TRBJ2-7 gives the whole variable domain AAGVIQSPRHLIKEKRETATLKCYPIPRHDTVYWYQQGPGQDPQFLISFYEKMQSDKGSIPDRFSAQQFSDYHSELNMSSLELGDSALYFCASSLKTSGSTEQYFGPGTRLTVT.

This clonotype was picked up many times. This sequence joins TRBV7-9 and TRBJ2-6; 8 nucleotides agree with TRBD2. With 5 bases clipped from V and 4 bases from J, the junction kept 7 bases outside the gene matches. The CDR3 runs 16 residues. Germline V CDR1 and CDR2: SEHNR, FQNEAQ (reference sequence). CDR3 sequence (DNA): TGTGCCAGCAGCAAGCGGGAGACGGTCGGGGCCAACGTCCTGACTTTC. This sequence encodes CASSKRETVGANVLTF.

This clonotype was seen at least ten times. CDR3 in DNA: TGCGCCAGCAGCGGGGCGGCCCAAGCGGATGAGCAGTTCTTC. The encoded protein is CASSGAAQADEQFF. This sequence joins TRBV5-1 and TRBJ2-1, with D perhaps being TRBD1 or TRBD2 (5 bases each). Trimming stripped 4 bases from V and 8 bases from J, with 16 bases between. Germline V gene data show CDR1 as SGHRS and CDR2 as YFSETQ. There are 14 residues in the CDR3.

The chain is built from TRBV6-2 or TRBV6-3 and TRBJ2-5; 9 bases match TRBD2. Unmatched junction bases numbered 25, after V lost 7 bases and J lost 4 bases. The CDR3 has 20 amino acids. Germline assignment: CDR1 MNHEY and CDR2 SVGEGT. The CDR3 protein is CASNLGASGIKYSLGETQYF. Written as DNA, the CDR3 is TGTGCCAGCAACCTTGGGGCTAGCGGGATTAAATATTCTTTAGGAGAGACCCAGTACTTC.

This clonotype occurred many times. This chain connects TRBV24-1 to TRBJ2-1; D possibly corresponds to TRBD2 (6 bases). V was pared by 4 bases and J by 2 bases, with 14 bases between. The CDR3 spans 16 residues. The V gene's germline CDR1 is KGHDR and CDR2 SFDVKD. CDR3 loop: CATSEAGGRTYNEQFF. CDR3 nucleotide sequence: TGTGCCACCAGTGAAGCCGGAGGGAGGACCTACAATGAGCAGTTCTTC.